The rows below give T cell receptor beta chains drawn from one sample of a study of human T cells and chemical hapten exposure. TCRdb redid the calling of the RACE reads with MiXCR, one entry per CDR3 protein. The sample yields 65,000 to 95,000 distinct CDR3 sequences, approximately 10% seen once. The sample in question was whole blood, obtained in connection with sensitization to the hapten diphenylcyclopropenone (DPC). These receptor sequences come from a woman in her sixties or seventies with alopecia areata. Some clones in this sample may be carry-over from other donors' samples. Both conserved end residues are part of each CDR3. Fields, in order: J gene, clone size, D gene, V gene, CDR3 protein, CDR3 DNA. A D gene is named only where the DNA matches it firmly. The size of a clone is reported for some rows only, either as once, few or many, or as a class for expanded clones.

J: TRBJ2-4
size: many
D: .
V: TRBV12-3/TRBV12-4
CDR3: CASRPPGQNIQYF
DNA: TGTGCCAGCAGGCCCCCGGGCCAAAACATTCAGTACTTC

J: TRBJ2-1
size: .
D: TRBD2
V: TRBV6-2/TRBV6-3
CDR3: CASSYPLTSGGAINEQFF
DNA: TGTGCCAGCAGTTACCCGCTGACTAGCGGGGGGGCTATCAATGAGCAGTTCTTC

J: TRBJ2-1
size: .
D: TRBD2
V: TRBV20-1
CDR3: CSATPGLAGANEQFF
DNA: TGCAGTGCAACCCCGGGACTAGCGGGGGCGAATGAGCAGTTCTTC

J: TRBJ2-2
size: few
D: TRBD2
V: TRBV7-3
CDR3: CASGRSGAASTGELFF
DNA: TGTGCCAGCGGTAGAAGCGGGGCGGCCTCCACCGGGGAGCTGTTTTTT

J: TRBJ2-1
size: many
D: TRBD2
V: TRBV11-3
CDR3: CASSQGLAGGNEQFF
DNA: TGTGCCAGCAGCCAAGGACTAGCGGGGGGCAATGAGCAGTTCTTC

J: TRBJ1-1
size: few
D: .
V: TRBV3-1
CDR3: CASSQVRNTEAFF
DNA: TGTGCCAGCAGCCAAGTCAGGAACACTGAAGCTTTCTTT

J: TRBJ2-7
size: .
D: TRBD1
V: TRBV6-5
CDR3: CASSKTGTGAGEQYF
DNA: TGTGCCAGCAGTAAGACCGGGACAGGGGCGGGCGAGCAGTACTTC

J: TRBJ2-6
size: many
D: .
V: TRBV29-1
CDR3: CSVKSGANVLTF
DNA: TGCAGCGTAAAGTCTGGGGCCAACGTCCTGACTTTC

J: TRBJ1-3
size: many
D: TRBD1
V: TRBV7-9
CDR3: CASRPRDRARDTIYF
DNA: TGTGCCAGCAGACCCCGGGACAGAGCCCGGGACACCATATATTTT

J: TRBJ2-5
size: many
D: .
V: TRBV19
CDR3: CASSIAPPRETQYF
DNA: TGTGCCAGTAGTATAGCCCCCCCGCGGGAGACCCAGTACTTC

J: TRBJ1-1
size: .
D: .
V: TRBV20-1
CDR3: CSARPNGNTEAFF
DNA: TGCAGTGCTAGGCCCAACGGCAACACTGAAGCTTTCTTT

J: TRBJ2-7
size: many
D: .
V: TRBV18
CDR3: CASSPRRGQDEQYF
DNA: TGTGCCAGCTCACCACGGAGAGGTCAGGACGAGCAGTACTTC

J: TRBJ1-5
size: few
D: .
V: TRBV27
CDR3: CASSSPGQPQHF
DNA: TGTGCCAGCAGTTCCCCGGGTCAGCCCCAGCATTTT

J: TRBJ2-7
size: many
D: TRBD1
V: TRBV20-1
CDR3: CSARDRESKLLYEQYF
DNA: TGCAGTGCTAGGGACAGGGAGAGTAAGCTACTCTACGAGCAGTACTTC

J: TRBJ2-1
size: few
D: TRBD2
V: TRBV10-1
CDR3: CASSDPSGAFNEQFF
DNA: TGCGCCAGCAGTGATCCTAGCGGGGCGTTCAATGAGCAGTTCTTC

J: TRBJ1-4
size: many
D: .
V: TRBV7-9
CDR3: CASSLRVRKNEKLFF
DNA: TGTGCCAGCAGCTTACGTGTTCGAAAGAATGAAAAACTGTTTTTT

J: TRBJ2-4
size: many
D: .
V: TRBV11-2
CDR3: CASSIHQTGSSVYQNIQYF
DNA: TGTGCCAGCAGCATACACCAAACGGGGTCCAGCGTTTATCAAAACATTCAGTACTTC

J: TRBJ1-2
size: few
D: .
V: TRBV3-1
CDR3: CASSPRGVGYTF
DNA: TGTGCCAGCAGCCCGAGGGGGGTAGGCTACACCTTC

J: TRBJ1-5
size: .
D: TRBD1
V: TRBV6-1
CDR3: CASILGGGQPQHF
DNA: TGTGCCAGCATTCTTGGAGGGGGCCAGCCCCAGCATTTT

J: TRBJ2-3
size: .
D: TRBD2
V: TRBV4-2
CDR3: CASSQVAVSGGNTDTQYF
DNA: TGTGCCAGCAGCCAAGTCGCAGTCAGCGGGGGAAACACAGATACGCAGTATTTT

J: TRBJ1-6
size: few
D: .
V: TRBV10-3
CDR3: CAISGTDNSPLHF
DNA: TGTGCCATCAGTGGGACAGATAATTCACCCCTCCACTTT

J: TRBJ2-2
size: many
D: .
V: TRBV7-6
CDR3: CASSLYSGNTGELFF
DNA: TGTGCCAGCAGCTTATACTCCGGTAACACCGGGGAGCTGTTTTTT

J: TRBJ2-3
size: few
D: TRBD2
V: TRBV29-1
CDR3: CSVLQRGLPDRITDTQYF
DNA: TGCAGCGTTTTACAGCGGGGACTTCCCGACCGAATCACAGATACGCAGTATTTT

J: TRBJ2-7
size: many
D: TRBD2
V: TRBV27
CDR3: CASSLREGTGEQYF
DNA: TGTGCCAGCAGTCTCCGGGAGGGTACGGGAGAGCAGTACTTC

J: TRBJ2-3
size: .
D: .
V: TRBV6-5
CDR3: CASSLGNSPGPPRLTDTQYF
DNA: TGTGCCAGCAGTTTGGGGAACAGCCCCGGGCCCCCCCGTCTCACAGATACGCAGTATTTT

J: TRBJ2-2
size: many
D: .
V: TRBV9
CDR3: CASSVAANTGELFF
DNA: TGTGCCAGCAGCGTAGCCGCCAACACCGGGGAGCTGTTTTTT

J: TRBJ2-5
size: few
D: TRBD1
V: TRBV10-3
CDR3: CAITPRQGETQYF
DNA: TGTGCCATCACCCCAAGACAGGGGGAGACCCAGTACTTC

J: TRBJ2-7
size: many
D: .
V: TRBV6-2/TRBV6-3
CDR3: CASSYQGTAIHEQYF
DNA: TGTGCCAGCAGTTACCAGGGGACCGCGATACACGAGCAGTACTTC

J: TRBJ1-1
size: many
D: .
V: TRBV5-1
CDR3: CASSLANLRDTEAFF
DNA: TGCGCCAGCAGCTTGGCAAATCTACGGGACACTGAAGCTTTCTTT

J: TRBJ2-2
size: .
D: TRBD1
V: TRBV7-6
CDR3: CASSPMTGAGELFF
DNA: TGTGCCAGCAGCCCCATGACAGGGGCCGGGGAGCTGTTTTTT

J: TRBJ1-6
size: .
D: .
V: TRBV6-2/TRBV6-3
CDR3: CASSYRRDATYNSPLHF
DNA: TGTGCCAGCAGTTACAGGCGGGACGCGACTTATAATTCACCCCTCCACTTT

J: TRBJ2-5
size: .
D: .
V: TRBV18
CDR3: CASSHPTGSQETQYF
DNA: TGTGCCAGCTCACATCCAACGGGGTCCCAAGAGACCCAGTACTTC

J: TRBJ2-2
size: few
D: .
V: TRBV9
CDR3: CASSPNPRGSTGELFF
DNA: TGTGCCAGCAGCCCCAACCCGAGGGGATCCACCGGGGAGCTGTTTTTT

J: TRBJ2-5
size: .
D: .
V: TRBV11-1
CDR3: CASSYGSGETQYF
DNA: TGTGCCAGCAGCTATGGTTCCGGAGAGACCCAGTACTTC

J: TRBJ2-3
size: few
D: .
V: TRBV6-6
CDR3: CASSNTGNTDTQYF
DNA: TGTGCCAGCAGTAACACAGGGAACACAGATACGCAGTATTTT

J: TRBJ2-7
size: many
D: .
V: TRBV18
CDR3: CASSPRGASYEQYF
DNA: TGTGCCAGCTCACCACGAGGTGCATCCTACGAGCAGTACTTC

J: TRBJ2-1
size: many
D: TRBD2
V: TRBV12-3/TRBV12-4
CDR3: CASSTMGLAGNEQFF
DNA: TGTGCCAGCAGCACAATGGGACTAGCGGGCAATGAGCAGTTCTTC

J: TRBJ1-1
size: .
D: TRBD1
V: TRBV20-1
CDR3: CSATDRADAFF
DNA: TGCAGTGCTACGGACAGGGCAGATGCTTTCTTT

J: TRBJ2-5
size: .
D: TRBD2
V: TRBV12-3/TRBV12-4
CDR3: CASSLGTSGGVETQYF
DNA: TGTGCCAGCAGTTTGGGGACTAGCGGGGGAGTAGAGACCCAGTACTTC

J: TRBJ1-6
size: many
D: TRBD1
V: TRBV7-3
CDR3: CASSSHRGLNSPLHF
DNA: TGTGCCAGCAGCTCGCACAGGGGTCTAAATTCACCCCTCCACTTT

J: TRBJ1-2
size: few
D: TRBD1
V: TRBV27
CDR3: CASRGTGGNYGYTF
DNA: TGTGCCAGCAGGGGGACAGGGGGTAACTATGGCTACACCTTC

J: TRBJ2-3
size: many
D: .
V: TRBV11-3
CDR3: CASSLVFSDTQYF
DNA: TGTGCCAGCAGCTTAGTGTTCTCAGATACGCAGTATTTT

J: TRBJ1-2
size: few
D: .
V: TRBV19
CDR3: CASSILGFYGYTF
DNA: TGTGCCAGTAGTATTTTGGGGTTCTATGGCTACACCTTC

J: TRBJ2-2
size: many
D: TRBD1
V: TRBV29-1
CDR3: CSVGDRGELFF
DNA: TGCAGCGTTGGGGACAGGGGGGAGCTGTTTTTT